The sequence of this T cell receptor beta chain was determined in a study of T-cell reconstitution after alpha-beta-depleted transplantation in children. This clonotype was observed a handful of times. Unique molecular identifiers were used to barcode this TCRbeta library. MiXCR, applied by TCRdb to the PCR reads, yields one record per CDR3 protein. The sample carries about 540,000 distinct CDR3 sequences, around 17% recorded once. The TCR comes from a human donor who donated a stem cell graft to a child with acute lymphoblastic leukemia. The sequencing here drew on PBMCs from the stem cell graft donor, taken from the stem cell graft.

CDR3 coding DNA: TGTGCCAGCAACTACGACAGGGAAAGTCTGCGATACGAGCAGTACTTC. It encodes CASNYDRESLRYEQYF. The V and J genes are TRBV2 and TRBJ2-7; 7 nucleotides agree with TRBD1. The CDR3 is 16 amino acids. The ends lost 7 bases at V and 4 bases at J; junction bases unmatched: 16. In germline, CDR1 is SNHLY, CDR2 FYNNEI.